The 8 T cell receptor beta chains presented below share a single source sample, sequenced in a study of T cell repertoires in cytomegalovirus infection. TCRdb used MiXCR to reprocess the reads, holding one entry per CDR3 protein. Of hundreds of thousands of distinct CDR3 sequences in the sample, approximately 34% were seen once. The sequenced sample consisted of PBMCs. The receptor source for this set is a human donor in good health (CMV status not recorded). Some clones in this sample may be carry-over from other donors' samples.

The chain recombines TRBV28 with TRBJ2-7; D not certain. The CDR3 contains 12 residues. V dropped 5 bases and J dropped 3 bases, with 8 bases sitting between them. Germline V gene data show CDR1 as MDHEN and CDR2 as SYDVKM. CDR3 sequence: CASSVGVYEQYF. The CDR3 nucleotides are TGTGCCAGCAGTGTGGGCGTCTACGAGCAGTACTTC.

The V and J genes are TRBV12-3 or TRBV12-4 and TRBJ1-1; 7 positions agree with TRBD1. V shed 4 bases, J shed 3 bases, and the junction held 5 bases outside the gene matches. The CDR3 extends over 14 amino acids. The CDR3, as DNA: TGTGCCAGCAGTTCGACAGGGTCCCACACTGAAGCTTTCTTT. Amino acid sequence: CASSSTGSHTEAFF.

Comment on this clonotype: A read error is possible here, since a much larger clone lies one base away. V gene TRBV7-2 combines with J gene TRBJ2-7; D might be TRBD2 (5 bases). Per germline, CDR1 SGHTA and CDR2 FQGNSA. CDR3 length: 15 residues. CDR3 sequence: CDSSTLAVSSYEQYF. DNA for the CDR3: TGTGACAGCAGCACCCTAGCCGTTAGCTCCTACGAGCAGTACTTC.

The V call is TRBV28, the J call TRBJ2-3; 10 nucleotides agree with TRBD2. V lost 7 bases to trimming and J lost 4 bases; unmatched junction nucleotides: 17. The CDR3 length is 18 residues. Germline CDR1 reads MDHEN; CDR2 reads SYDVKM. CDR3 nucleotides: TGTGCCAGCATCTCCCTTCGAAAAGCGGGGGGGCGGTCAGATACGCAGTATTTT. Its translation: CASISLRKAGGRSDTQYF.

Only a few counts were recorded for this clonotype. This rearrangement joins TRBV7-3 to TRBJ2-7, with 9 bases identical to TRBD1. The V segment lost 9 bases and the J segment 5 bases; nucleotides outside the gene matches: 11. This CDR3 has 14 amino acids. The V gene's germline CDR1 is SGHTA and CDR2 FQGTGA. This chain's CDR3 is CARGFRQGGNEQYF. CDR3 nucleotides: TGTGCCAGAGGGTTTCGACAGGGGGGCAACGAGCAGTACTTC.

The chain recombines TRBV12-3 or TRBV12-4 with TRBJ1-2, with 8 bases that match TRBD1. This CDR3 is 13 amino acids long. The V gene end was trimmed by 7 bases and the J gene end by 8 bases; junction bases not matched to a gene: 9. CDR3 region: CASKPDRGGGYTF. Here the CDR3 DNA reads TGTGCCAGCAAACCAGACAGGGGTGGCGGCTACACCTTC.

The rearrangement joins TRBV6-8 to TRBJ2-7; TRBD2 is a possible D gene (6 bases). Trimming shortened V by 6 bases and J by 5 bases, and 17 bases separated the two germline ends. CDR3 length: 14 amino acids. Per germline, CDR1 MNHGY and CDR2 SAAAGT. Written as DNA, the CDR3 is TGTGCCAGCAGCTATAACCAGGGAGGAGACGAGCAGTACTTC. Translated, it gives CASSYNQGGDEQYF.

This chain joins TRBV28 and TRBJ1-2, with unresolved D. Germline values: CDR1 MDHEN, CDR2 SYDVKM. The CDR3 runs 12 residues. V lost 11 bases to trimming and J lost 4 bases, with 14 bases between them. CDR3 region: CAAAELTYGYTF. In DNA form, the CDR3 reads TGTGCCGCGGCAGAACTAACCTATGGCTACACCTTC.